This TCR beta chain appears in the sequencing data of a study of blood T cell repertoires in COVID-19. Study overall: Samples taken during acute and convalescent COVID-19 were collected in the United States, Italy and Spain. The analysed material was cDNA or gDNA that came from T cells, B-cell-depleted T cells, or PBMCs.

CDR1 is MNHEY and CDR2 is SVGEGT in the germline V gene. Trimming at V came to 6 bases and at J to 6 bases, leaving 9 bases not matched to a gene. The CDR3 length is 14 residues. Seattle patients were enrolled while actively infected and followed longitudinally. Methods used by the authors: The authors estimated nucleated cell counts from reference gene primer amplification. Generated by immunoSEQ multiplex PCR, the TCRdb table keeps only in-frame clones and is missing some. The DNA gave D and trimming, while V, J and clone size come from that table. The sample lists roughly 230,000 clones; 85% to 90% were seen once.

Sequencing was done on a sample of peripheral blood. The rearrangement joins TRBV6-2 or TRBV6-3 to TRBJ1-2, with 8 bases matching TRBD1. This sequence was found in a woman aged 60-75 years with COVID-19, enrolled during active disease. CDR3 sequence: CASSYRTGRHGYTF. The CDR3 nucleotides read TGTGCCAGCAGCTATCGGACAGGGAGGCATGGCTACACCTTC.